A selection of T cell receptor beta chains follows, all from one sample in a study of blood T cell repertoires in COVID-19. Profiling relied on immunoSEQ multiplex PCR, and the TCRdb table lists in-frame clones only, not all of them. The table records about 190,000 clones, about 89% of them present only once. The specimen was peripheral blood. All receptors derive from a man aged 35 to 55 with acute or convalescent COVID-19. CDR3s include the opening cysteine and the closing phenylalanine or tryptophan. D genes are given only for firm matches. Some rows have no size entry. The others give once, few or many, or a class for an expanded clone.

V	D	J	size	DNA	CDR3
TRBV19	NA	TRBJ1-5	NA	TGTGCCAGTAGGGGGTCGGGTGAGGGTTGGTATCAGCCCCAGCATTTT	CASRGSGEGWYQPQHF
TRBV7-9	TRBD1	TRBJ2-5	NA	TGTGCCAGCAGCCTGGGGACAGGGGGCAGGGAGACCCAGTACTTC	CASSLGTGGRETQYF
TRBV29-1	TRBD1	TRBJ2-7	NA	TGCAGCGTCCGGACAGGGTCCTACGAGCAGTACTTC	CSVRTGSYEQYF
TRBV14	NA	TRBJ2-1	NA	TGTGCCAGCAGCCCGGTATACCCCTACAATGAGCAGTTCTTC	CASSPVYPYNEQFF
TRBV27	NA	TRBJ1-2	NA	TGTGCCAGCAGTTTGTCAGGGGTCTATGGCTACACCTTC	CASSLSGVYGYTF
TRBV4-1	TRBD1	TRBJ2-7	NA	TGCGCCAGCAGCAGTATAAGGACAGGAGCCTACGAGCAGTACTTC	CASSSIRTGAYEQYF
TRBV12-5	NA	TRBJ2-1	NA	TGTGCTAGTGGTTTGACCTACGGGGAGTTCTTC	CASGLTYGEFF
TRBV28	NA	TRBJ2-7	NA	TGTGCCAGCACCGACGACCAGGGGATATCCTACGAGCAGTACTTC	CASTDDQGISYEQYF
TRBV7-2	NA	TRBJ1-6	few	TGTGCCAGCAGCTTCAGGGTTAGTTCACCCCTCCACTTT	CASSFRVSSPLHF
TRBV18	TRBD1	TRBJ2-2	NA	TGTGCCAGCTCACCCGTGACAGGGAGCACCGGGGAGCTGTTTTTT	CASSPVTGSTGELFF
TRBV6-4	NA	TRBJ1-1	NA	TGTGCCAGCAGTGGGGTGCGGCGGGTCACTGAAGCTTTCTTT	CASSGVRRVTEAFF
TRBV6-5	NA	TRBJ2-7	NA	TGTGCCAGCAGTTTCACAGGCGACGAGCAGTACTTC	CASSFTGDEQYF
TRBV6-2/TRBV6-3	TRBD1	TRBJ1-6	NA	TGTGCCAGCAGCCCGGGACAGGGAAGAAGTTCACCCCTCCACTTT	CASSPGQGRSSPLHF
TRBV25-1	NA	TRBJ1-2	NA	TGTGCCAGCAGTGAATCACAGGATTGGTATGGCTACACCTTC	CASSESQDWYGYTF
TRBV27	NA	TRBJ1-2	NA	TGTGCCAGCAGTACCAAGCCTGAAGAGGGCTACACCTTC	CASSTKPEEGYTF
TRBV19	NA	TRBJ2-3	NA	TGTGCCAGTAGTGGCGGGGGACATACTAGCACAGATACGCAGTATTTT	CASSGGGHTSTDTQYF
TRBV18	TRBD2	TRBJ2-5	NA	TGTGCCAGCTCACCACTCCCGGGGGGGACGATAATGCAAGAGACCCAGTACTTC	CASSPLPGGTIMQETQYF
TRBV4-2	NA	TRBJ2-1	NA	TGTGCCAGCAGCCAAGTCGGGGGTGGCTCCTACAATGAGCAGTTCTTC	CASSQVGGGSYNEQFF
TRBV18	NA	TRBJ1-1	NA	TGTGCCAGCTCACCAGGTAGCCTAACACCGGTTGAAGCTTTCTTT	CASSPGSLTPVEAFF
TRBV19	NA	TRBJ2-1	NA	TGTGCCAGTAGTGGCCGGCGGGTGGGTGAGCAGTTCTTC	CASSGRRVGEQFF
TRBV5-1	TRBD1	TRBJ2-3	NA	TGCGCCAGCAGCAAGACAGGGGCAGATACGCAGTATTTT	CASSKTGADTQYF
TRBV9	TRBD1	TRBJ2-1	NA	TGTGCCAGCAGCCTCCGTCCCGGGACAGGGTTCAATGAGCAGTTCTTC	CASSLRPGTGFNEQFF
TRBV7-2	TRBD1	TRBJ1-2	NA	TGTGCCAGCAGCTCAATCAGGGGGCGCAATGAGCGTGCGGATGGCTACACCTTC	CASSSIRGRNERADGYTF
TRBV5-4	TRBD1	TRBJ2-7	few	TGTGCCAGCAGCTCCGGACAGGCGATCTACGAGCAGTACTTC	CASSSGQAIYEQYF
TRBV28	NA	TRBJ1-1	NA	TGTGCCAGCAGCCGCCTGGACAGGAACACTGAAGCTTTCTTT	CASSRLDRNTEAFF
TRBV21-1	NA	TRBJ2-7	NA	TGTGCCAGCAGCGCCCGACAGGCTTCGGGGCAGTACTTC	CASSARQASGQYF
TRBV10-1	TRBD1	TRBJ2-7	NA	TGCGCCAGCAGGGGGACAGGGGGCGCGGGGGAGCAGTACTTC	CASRGTGGAGEQYF
TRBV6-4	NA	TRBJ2-1	NA	TGTGCCAGCAGTGACTCGGGCAGGGCAGGCTACAATGAGCAGTTCTTC	CASSDSGRAGYNEQFF
TRBV11-2	TRBD2	TRBJ2-4	once	TGTGCCAGCAGCTTCGGGTCGCTAGCGGGGGTTCTAGACAAAAACATTCAGTACTTC	CASSFGSLAGVLDKNIQYF
TRBV10-3	TRBD1	TRBJ1-2	NA	TGTGCCATCAGTGAGTCGAGGGGGCGCGACGATGGCTACACCTTC	CAISESRGRDDGYTF
TRBV5-1	NA	TRBJ2-5	NA	TGCGCCAGCAGCTTGGGCCTAACAGAGACCCAGTACTTC	CASSLGLTETQYF
TRBV4-1	TRBD2	TRBJ2-1	NA	TGCGCCAGCAGCCAAGACGGGGTAGCGGGGGCCCCGAACTATGAGCAGTTCTTC	CASSQDGVAGAPNYEQFF
TRBV18	NA	TRBJ2-7	NA	TGTGCCAGCTCCCGGGAACTCAGCTCCTACGAGCAGTACTTC	CASSRELSSYEQYF
TRBV27	NA	TRBJ1-6	NA	TGTGCCAGCACGGGTTTGTCTAATTCACCCCTCCACTTT	CASTGLSNSPLHF
TRBV4-3	TRBD2	TRBJ2-7	NA	TGCGCCAGCAGCCAAGTAGCGGGGCCTTCCTACGAGCAGTACTTC	CASSQVAGPSYEQYF
TRBV5-4	TRBD2	TRBJ2-3	NA	TGTGCCAGCAGCTTGACTAGCGGGGGGCTTAGCACAGATACGCAGTATTTT	CASSLTSGGLSTDTQYF
TRBV2	NA	TRBJ2-7	NA	TGTGCCAGCAGTGAAGACAGGGTCTCCTACGAGCAGTACTTC	CASSEDRVSYEQYF
TRBV18	TRBD1	TRBJ2-2	NA	TGTGCCAGCTCACCACCGAGGGGGCCAGCGAACACCGGGGAGCTGTTTTTT	CASSPPRGPANTGELFF
TRBV2	NA	TRBJ1-4	NA	TGTGCCAGCAGTGACTTGACAGTTTCTAATGAAAAACTGTTTTTT	CASSDLTVSNEKLFF
TRBV5-4	NA	TRBJ2-3	NA	TGTGCCAGCAGCCTACAGGGAGGGGTCACAGATACGCAGTATTTT	CASSLQGGVTDTQYF
TRBV5-1	TRBD1	TRBJ2-1	once	TGCGCCAGCAGAGGGACAGGGATTGGCAATGAGCAGTTCTTC	CASRGTGIGNEQFF
TRBV3-1/TRBV3-2	NA	TRBJ1-1	NA	TGTGCCAGCAGCCAAGATCTGACCCCCAGGGAAGCTTTCTTT	CASSQDLTPREAFF
TRBV19	NA	TRBJ1-1	once	TGTGCCAGTACCGCTCGAACAGGGTATGCTTTCTTT	CASTARTGYAFF
TRBV30	NA	TRBJ2-3	NA	TGTGCCTGGACCAAGAGGAGGATTAGCACAGATACGCAGTATTTT	CAWTKRRISTDTQYF
TRBV15	NA	TRBJ2-5	NA	TGTGCCACCAGCTTAGCGCCTCAAGAGACCCAGTACTTC	CATSLAPQETQYF
TRBV5-1	NA	TRBJ1-1	NA	TGCGCCAGCAGCTTGGTGGGGGGTGACACTGAAGCTTTCTTT	CASSLVGGDTEAFF
TRBV27	NA	TRBJ1-1	NA	TGTGCCAGCAGTTTAATGGCGGTGGGCACTGAAGCTTTCTTT	CASSLMAVGTEAFF
TRBV5-6	NA	TRBJ1-4	NA	TGTGCCAGCAGCCGCGCCGGGACGCAAAGGGGGAAACTGTTTTTT	CASSRAGTQRGKLFF
TRBV2	NA	TRBJ1-1	NA	TGTGCCAGCGTTACCATGACAGGAGTGAACACTGAAGCTTTCTTT	CASVTMTGVNTEAFF
TRBV7-8	TRBD2	TRBJ2-5	NA	TGTGCCAGCAGCTTTCTAGCGGGGGGGCAGGGTGAGACCCAGTACTTC	CASSFLAGGQGETQYF
TRBV18	NA	TRBJ2-1	once	TGTGCCAGCTCGCTCCCAGGTTCCTCCTACAATGAGCAGTTCTTC	CASSLPGSSYNEQFF
TRBV2	TRBD2	TRBJ2-1	NA	TGTGCCAGCAAACCCGAGCGGGGGGGCCATAGCAATGAGCAGTTCTTC	CASKPERGGHSNEQFF
TRBV19	NA	TRBJ1-3	NA	TGTGCCAGTAGCGTCCCGAGCTCTGGAAACACCATATATTTT	CASSVPSSGNTIYF
TRBV18	NA	TRBJ1-1	NA	TGTGCCAGCTCAACCGGTACAGGGATCGGCACTGAAGCTTTCTTT	CASSTGTGIGTEAFF
TRBV12-3/TRBV12-4	NA	TRBJ1-2	once	TGTGCCAGCAGTTTAGCTACCGCGAGTGGCTACACCTTC	CASSLATASGYTF
TRBV5-5	NA	TRBJ1-4	NA	TGTGCCAGCAGCTTGTTTTGGGAGGAAAAACTGTTTTTT	CASSLFWEEKLFF
TRBV3-1/TRBV3-2	TRBD1	TRBJ2-1	NA	TGTGCCAGCAGCCAAGATGGACAGGGGAATTGGAATGAGCAGTTCTTC	CASSQDGQGNWNEQFF